The 18 T cell receptor beta chains in this list originate from one sample, sequenced in a study of graft-versus-host responses after intestinal transplantation. The table came from immunoSEQ multiplex PCR; TCRdb's copy has only in-frame clones and leaves some out. The sample holds about 25,000 clones, approximately 83% seen once. This material consisted of PBMCs, taken 450 to 480 days after intestinal transplant. All receptors come from a human patient who received an intestinal transplant, so some T cells may come from the graft donor.

This clone was counted once. The chain uses TRBV6-6 and TRBJ2-5; 14 bases agree with TRBD2. The CDR3 length is 15 residues. Per germline, CDR1 MNHNY and CDR2 SVGAGI (reference sequence). V lost 7 bases, J lost 4 bases, and 5 bases stayed unmatched. For the CDR3, the DNA is TGTGCCAGCAAAACTGGGACTAGCGGGAGAGAGACCCAGTACTTC. Its protein is CASKTGTSGRETQYF.

The chain uses TRBV5-4 and TRBJ2-1; 9 bases are a match to TRBD1. The CDR3 consists of 15 residues. V lost 3 bases, J lost 3 bases, and 4 bases stayed unmatched. The V gene's germline CDR1 is SGHNT and CDR2 YYREEE (reference sequence). CDR3 amino acids: CASSSPGQGYNEQFF. CDR3 DNA sequence: TGTGCCAGCAGCTCCCCGGGACAGGGCTACAATGAGCAGTTCTTC.

This clone has a handful of counts. This chain uses TRBV6-6 with TRBJ2-7, with D perhaps matching TRBD2 (6 bases). Germline CDR1 reads MNHNY; CDR2 reads SVGAGI (reference sequence). The V gene lost 0 bases and the J gene lost 2 bases, with 11 bases spanning the gap. The CDR3 covers 15 residues. In DNA form, the CDR3 reads TGTGCCAGCAGTTACTCAGGCGAGCGGGCCTACGAGCAGTACTTC. The encoded protein is CASSYSGERAYEQYF.

This clone occurred a few times. The chain couples TRBV14 to TRBJ2-1; D unclear. This CDR3 has 16 residues. The ends were cut back, 4 bases at V and 0 bases at J, with 13 bases in the middle. Germline lookup yields CDR1 SGHDN and CDR2 FVKESK. The CDR3 DNA reads as TGTGCCAGCAGCCTAAGATTGGGTAGCTCCTACAATGAGCAGTTCTTC. This sequence encodes CASSLRLGSSYNEQFF.

The rearrangement links TRBV28 to TRBJ1-1; D is undetermined. The V gene lost 3 bases and the J gene lost 3 bases, with 14 bases spanning the gap. The CDR3 contains 15 residues. From germline, CDR1 is MDHEN and CDR2 SYDVKM. Here the CDR3 DNA reads TGTGCCAGCAGTTTTTCTTGGCAATCTGACACTGAAGCTTTCTTT. It codes for CASSFSWQSDTEAFF.

The chain links TRBV27 to TRBJ2-7; 7 bases are a match to TRBD2. The CDR3 runs 15 residues. After removal of 5 bases from V and 3 bases from J, the junction contained 10 bases not matched to a gene. The germline CDR1 and CDR2 sequences are MNHEY and SMNVEV (reference sequence). CDR3 nucleotides: TGTGCCAGCAGTCCCCTCCCTAGCGGCGACTACGAGCAGTACTTC. Translating it yields CASSPLPSGDYEQYF.

The J gene is TRBJ2-3, the V gene TRBV5-1, with D perhaps TRBD1 (6 bases). Germline CDR1 reads SGHRS; CDR2 reads YFSETQ. V was trimmed by 5 bases and J by 2 bases, leaving 12 bases between them. The CDR3 loop spans 14 amino acids. CDR3 sequence (DNA): TGCGCCAGCAGTAAGGACAGTAACACAGATACGCAGTATTTT. This gives the protein CASSKDSNTDTQYF.

This chain connects TRBV6-6 to TRBJ2-7; D call uncertain. Trimming removed 5 bases from V and 6 bases from J, with 14 bases in between. The CDR3 runs to 13 residues. Germline V lookup: CDR1 MNHNY, CDR2 SVGAGI (reference sequence). This chain's CDR3 is CASSKYLDLEQYF. The CDR3, as DNA: TGTGCCAGCAGTAAATACCTCGACCTCGAGCAGTACTTC.

This chain joins TRBV19 and TRBJ2-6, with 8 nucleotides matching TRBD2. CDR1 and CDR2 from the germline V gene are LNHDA and SQIVND (reference sequence). Trimming removed 4 bases from V and 0 bases from J; junction bases left unmatched: 8. The CDR3 contains 18 residues. The DNA of the CDR3 is TGTGCCAGTAGTACCCTAGGGACTAGTGACTCTGGGGCCAACGTCCTGACTTTC. Translation gives CASSTLGTSDSGANVLTF.

This clone was found a few times. The chain carries TRBV7-3 and TRBJ2-5; D may match TRBD1 or TRBD2 (5 bases each). Trimming stripped 5 bases from V and 2 bases from J, with 9 bases between. In germline, CDR1 is SGHTA, CDR2 FQGTGA. CDR3 size: 13 residues. CDR3 loop: CASSRGPQETQYF. The CDR3 nucleotides are TGTGCCAGCAGCCGGGGACCGCAAGAGACCCAGTACTTC. The full variable domain, its missing parts supplied by reference TRBV7-3 and TRBJ2-5, is GAGVSQTPSNKVTEKGKYVELRCDPISGHTALYWYRQSLGQGPEFLIYFQGTGAADDSGLPNDRFFAVRPEGSVSTLKIQRTERGDSAVYLCASSRGPQETQYFGPGTRLLVL.

The chain couples TRBV9 to TRBJ2-3, with D uncertain. The CDR3 runs 14 residues. In germline, CDR1 is SGDLS, CDR2 YYNGEE. V lost 6 bases, J lost 2 bases, and 13 bases lay in between. Here the CDR3 reads CASNQRPATDTQYF. CDR3 DNA sequence: TGTGCCAGCAACCAGAGGCCCGCCACAGATACGCAGTATTTT. Complete variable domain (other parts from reference TRBV9 and TRBJ2-3): DSGVTQTPKHLITATGQRVTLRCSPRSGDLSVYWYQQSLDQGLQFLIQYYNGEERAKGNILERFSAQQFPDLHSELNLSSLELGDSALYFCASNQRPATDTQYFGPGTRLTVL.

This chain links TRBV19 with TRBJ1-1; TRBD1 aligns across 9 bases. With V trimmed by 7 bases and J by 0 bases, 9 bases remained unmatched. This CDR3 spans 16 amino acids. CDR1 and CDR2 (germline): LNHDA, SQIVND (reference sequence). The CDR3 is CASTSMTGGVNTEAFF. The CDR3 nucleotides are TGTGCCAGTACCTCTATGACAGGGGGAGTGAACACTGAAGCTTTCTTT. Variable domain in full (rest from reference TRBV19 and TRBJ1-1): DGGITQSPKYLFRKEGQNVTLSCEQNLNHDAMYWYRQDPGQGLRLIYYSQIVNDFQKGDIAEGYSVSREKKESFPLTVTSAQKNPTAFYLCASTSMTGGVNTEAFFGQGTRLTVV.

This clone came up a few times. J is TRBJ2-1 and V is TRBV5-1, with TRBD1 matching 10 bases. V was pared by 7 bases and J by 7 bases, with 11 bases of the junction left unmatched. The CDR3 spans 15 residues. The germline CDR1 and CDR2 sequences are SGHRS and YFSETQ. The DNA of the CDR3 is TGCGCCAGCTGGGGGGCGTGGGACAGGGGAAATGAGCAGTTCTTC. Its protein is CASWGAWDRGNEQFF.

The V and J genes are TRBV5-6 and TRBJ2-3; 9 nucleotides agree with TRBD2. Germline lookup yields CDR1 SGHDT and CDR2 YYEEEE. The CDR3 extends over 15 amino acids. Trimming at V came to 0 bases and at J to 5 bases, leaving 4 bases not matched to a gene. This chain's CDR3 is CASSLVGREGDTQYF. CDR3 DNA sequence: TGTGCCAGCAGCTTGGTGGGGCGGGAGGGAGATACGCAGTATTTT.

The chain combines TRBV6-1 with TRBJ2-2; TRBD1 or TRBD2 may be the D gene (6 bases each). In germline, CDR1 is MNHNS, CDR2 SASEGT. V was shortened by 5 bases and J by 6 bases, with 10 bases between the two germline ends. The CDR3 runs 13 residues. Here the CDR3 DNA reads TGTGCCAGCAGTAGGGGGGCCTCCGGGGAGCTGTTTTTT. Protein: CASSRGASGELFF.

V usage is TRBV25-1 and J usage is TRBJ2-6; D gene uncertain. Germline CDR1 and CDR2: MGHDK and SYGVNS. The CDR3 runs to 13 residues. Deletions cut 5 bases from V and 4 bases from J, with 6 bases between. The CDR3 DNA reads as TGTGCCAGCAGTCCTGCCGGGGCCAACGTCCTGACTTTC. Translation gives CASSPAGANVLTF.

This clone was picked up a small number of times. The chain links TRBV7-3 to TRBJ2-1; D gene unclear. Germline CDR1 is SGHTA and CDR2 is FQGTGA. The CDR3 has 11 amino acids. Trimming took 5 bases from V and 9 from J, leaving 8 bases between them. CDR3 DNA: TGTGCCAGCAGCCCCGGTGGTGAGCAGTTCTTC. Translating gives CASSPGGEQFF. Full variable domain (missing parts from reference TRBV7-3 and TRBJ2-1): GAGVSQTPSNKVTEKGKYVELRCDPISGHTALYWYRQSLGQGPEFLIYFQGTGAADDSGLPNDRFFAVRPEGSVSTLKIQRTERGDSAVYLCASSPGGEQFFGPGTRLTVL.

The chain joins TRBV6-5 to TRBJ2-3; 8 bases line up with TRBD2. Germline assignment: CDR1 MNHEY and CDR2 SVGAGI. V shed 8 bases, J shed 5 bases, and the junction held 0 bases outside the gene matches. The CDR3 contains 11 residues. For the CDR3, the DNA is TGTGCCAGCCGGGGGGGAGATACGCAGTATTTT. Protein: CASRGGDTQYF.